The 22 T cell receptor beta chains below were found in one sample sequenced in a study of beta chain features in type 1 diabetes. Reverse transcribing all isolated RNA meant expressed TCRB transcripts were sequenced. TCRdb's table, derived via immunoSEQ multiplex PCR, lists solely in-frame clones and lacks some. The repertoire has 300,000 to 400,000 clones, around 8% of them found once; the top ten carry less than 0.45%. The sequenced material came from central memory CD4+ T cells from blood. These TCRs come from a woman younger than 35 in good health.

This clone occurred a few times. The gene calls are TRBV25-1 and TRBJ2-5; D tentatively reads TRBD1 or TRBD2 (5 bases each). Germline V CDR1 and CDR2: MGHDK, SYGVNS. The V end was cut by 4 bases, the J end by 1 base, with 13 bases between. The CDR3 totals 15 residues. The CDR3 region has the DNA TGTGCCAGCAGTGGGACCTCCGGGACCCAAGAGACCCAGTACTTC. Translated: CASSGTSGTQETQYF. Full variable domain (remainder filled in from reference TRBV25-1 and TRBJ2-5): EADIYQTPRYLVIGTGKKITLECSQTMGHDKMYWYQQDPGMELHLIHYSYGVNSTEKGDLSSESTVSRIRTEHFPLTLESARPSHTSQYLCASSGTSGTQETQYFGPGTRLLVL.

In this sample, this clone turned up a few times. The chain joins TRBV23-1 to TRBJ2-3, with 10 bases matching TRBD1. TRBV23-1 is recorded as an ORF, its role being uncertain. Losses at the gene ends were 6 bases for V and 0 bases for J; bases not matched to a gene: 6. CDR3 length: 16 residues. This CDR3 is CASRRQGASSTDTQYF. The CDR3 coding sequence is TGCGCCAGCAGGAGACAGGGGGCGTCTAGCACAGATACGCAGTATTTT.

The chain couples TRBV19 to TRBJ1-1, with 9 positions matching TRBD1. This CDR3 is 14 amino acids long. J gave up 4 bases and V 9 bases, and 9 bases lay outside the gene matches. CDR1 is LNHDA and CDR2 is SQIVND in the germline V gene (reference sequence). This CDR3 reads CASIPGQGTTEAFF. CDR3 DNA sequence: TGTGCCAGCATACCCGGACAGGGGACCACTGAAGCTTTCTTT.

A few counts support this clone. The J gene is TRBJ1-5, the V gene TRBV7-2; no clear D. This CDR3 is built from 15 residues. V lost 4 bases to trimming and J lost 4 bases, with 14 bases between them. CDR1 is SGHTA, CDR2 FQGNSA, per germline. CDR3 in amino acids: CASSSGVGSNQPQHF. The DNA of the CDR3 is TGTGCCAGCAGCTCGGGAGTGGGTAGTAATCAGCCCCAGCATTTT.

This clone was counted a few times. CDR3 protein: CASSLRPADTQYF. The CDR3 DNA reads as TGTGCCAGCAGCTTAAGACCGGCAGATACGCAGTATTTT. V is TRBV7-2 and J is TRBJ2-3; D is unresolved. Germline V gene sequence: CDR1 SGHTA, CDR2 FQGNSA. This CDR3 is built from 13 residues. V was cut by 2 bases and J by 4 bases, with 7 bases left in between.

As concerns this clone: At one end the junction does not follow the germline gene, possibly because of a read error. V usage is TRBV11-2 and J usage is TRBJ2-7, with D maybe TRBD1 (6 bases). The CDR3 contains 16 residues. The germline CDR1 and CDR2 sequences are SGHAT and FQNNGV. In DNA form, the CDR3 reads TGCGCCAGCAGCCAGGGGTATACAGGGAGCTCCTACGAGCAGTACTTC. It codes for CASSQGYTGSSYEQYF.

As concerns this clone: Compared with germline, one end of the junction differs, possibly owing to a read error. The chain recombines TRBV4-3 with TRBJ1-2, with 8 bases fitting TRBD1. Germline lookup yields CDR1 LGHNA and CDR2 YSLEER. This CDR3 has 15 amino acids. CDR3 nucleotides: TGCGCCTGCAGCCAACAGGGGGTTCCTAACTATGGCTACACCTTC. Its translation: CACSQQGVPNYGYTF.

This clone occurred a few times. The V and J genes are TRBV7-2 and TRBJ1-4; unclear D gene. Between the trimmed V and J ends, which lost 1 base and 0 bases, there was a span of 6 bases. CDR3 length: 15 residues. Germline CDR1 reads SGHTA; CDR2 reads FQGNSA. CDR3 region: CASSLVVATNEKLFF. The CDR3 region has the DNA TGTGCCAGCAGCTTAGTGGTTGCAACTAATGAAAAACTGTTTTTT.

V usage is TRBV5-4 and J usage is TRBJ2-1; D gene ambiguous. This CDR3 contains 13 residues. The germline CDR1 and CDR2 sequences are SGHNT and YYREEE (reference sequence). V was shortened by 4 bases and J by 4 bases, with 9 bases between the two germline ends. The CDR3 DNA is TGTGCCAGCAGCCTGGAGACTTACAATGAGCAGTTCTTC. Translated, it gives CASSLETYNEQFF.

This clone was counted a few times. The V call is TRBV5-4, the J call TRBJ2-2; D is ambiguous. V was trimmed by 1 base and J by 0 bases, leaving 4 bases between them. Germline V gene sequence: CDR1 SGHNT, CDR2 YYREEE (reference sequence). CDR3 length: 14 residues. The CDR3 DNA sequence: TGTGCCAGCAGCTTGCATACGAACACCGGGGAGCTGTTTTTT. It yields the protein CASSLHTNTGELFF.

The chain carries TRBV19 and TRBJ2-7; perhaps TRBD2 as D (5 bases). The CDR3 length is 14 residues. V lost 6 bases to trimming and J lost 3 bases, with 15 bases between them. From germline, CDR1 is LNHDA and CDR2 SQIVND (reference sequence). CDR3 protein: CASSNQRVGYEQYF. CDR3 DNA sequence: TGTGCCAGTAGCAATCAGAGGGTGGGCTACGAGCAGTACTTC.

The chain carries TRBV28 and TRBJ2-2; D might be TRBD1 or TRBD2, each matching 6 bases. The V end was cut by 1 base, the J end by 5 bases, with 14 bases between. The CDR3 is made up of 16 amino acids. Germline lookup yields CDR1 MDHEN and CDR2 SYDVKM. The chain's CDR3 is CASSLYYGGGTGELFF. The CDR3, as DNA: TGTGCCAGCAGTTTATATTACGGAGGGGGGACCGGGGAGCTGTTTTTT.

The chain couples TRBV6-6 to TRBJ2-5, with 9 bases matching TRBD2. This CDR3 spans 15 amino acids. Germline assignment: CDR1 MNHNY and CDR2 SVGAGI (reference sequence). The V and J ends lost 5 bases and 5 bases, in that order; junction bases with no gene match: 9. Here the CDR3 DNA reads TGTGCCAGCAGTCCCAGAGGCGGGAGGGCCGAGACCCAGTACTTC. Translated: CASSPRGGRAETQYF.

This clone was counted ten times or more. This chain connects TRBV7-2 to TRBJ2-7; 7 bases fit TRBD2. The V gene end was trimmed by 5 bases and the J gene end by 6 bases; junction bases not matched to a gene: 10. The germline V gene encodes CDR1 SGHTA and CDR2 FQGNSA. The CDR3 consists of 14 residues. In DNA, the CDR3 is TGTGCCAGCAGCCCAACTAGCGTACGATCCGAGCAGTACTTC. Translation gives CASSPTSVRSEQYF.

The J gene is TRBJ1-1, the V gene TRBV28; no reliable D call. Germline lookup yields CDR1 MDHEN and CDR2 SYDVKM. Trimming cost V 8 bases and J 6 bases, with 19 bases left between them. The CDR3 covers 14 residues. Written as DNA, the CDR3 is TGTGCCAGCTTAGCCGCCCGAGGGAGGGCTGAAGCTTTCTTT. Translation: CASLAARGRAEAFF.

The table lists this clone with many counts. The rearrangement joins TRBV2 to TRBJ1-1; D is uncertain. The CDR3 loop spans 13 amino acids. Germline loops: CDR1 SNHLY, CDR2 FYNNEI. V dropped 5 bases and J dropped 5 bases, with 12 bases sitting between them. The CDR3 DNA reads TGTGCCAGCAGTTACAGCGCCCTGACTGAAGCTTTCTTT. Protein product: CASSYSALTEAFF.

This clone was seen a few times. The J gene is TRBJ1-1, the V gene TRBV7-9; the match to TRBD1 covers 7 bases. The V segment lost 7 bases and the J segment 5 bases; nucleotides outside the gene matches: 10. CDR3 length: 14 amino acids. CDR1 and CDR2 from the germline V gene are SEHNR and FQNEAQ (reference sequence). CDR3 nucleotides: TGTGCCAGCAACAAGGGGACAGCTGGAACTGAAGCTTTCTTT. Translating gives CASNKGTAGTEAFF.

This clone occurred a few times. The chain links TRBV7-9 to TRBJ2-5; a weak D match, TRBD2 (5 bases). V lost 3 bases, J lost 5 bases, and 10 bases lay in between. CDR1 is SEHNR and CDR2 is FQNEAQ in the germline V gene (reference sequence). The CDR3 runs to 13 residues. Here the CDR3 DNA reads TGTGCCAGCAGCTTCGGGGTGAGGGAGACCCAGTACTTC. Its protein product is CASSFGVRETQYF.

Only a few counts were recorded for this clone. The chain uses TRBV28 and TRBJ2-5, with D perhaps matching TRBD2 (5 bases). CDR3 length equals 15 residues. With 6 bases removed from V and 1 base from J, the gap between germline ends came to 15 bases. CDR1 is MDHEN, CDR2 SYDVKM, per germline. The DNA of the CDR3 is TGTGCCAGCAGCCCCTTAACTAGTACCCAAGAGACCCAGTACTTC. This gives the protein CASSPLTSTQETQYF. Drawing the rest from reference TRBV28 and TRBJ2-5, the complete variable domain is DVKVTQSSRYLVKRTGEKVFLECVQDMDHENMFWYRQDPGLGLRLIYFSYDVKMKEKGDIPEGYSVSREKKERFSLILESASTNQTSMYLCASSPLTSTQETQYFGPGTRLLVL.

There are a few counts of this clone. The gene calls are TRBV20-1 and TRBJ2-7; D is uncertain. The CDR3 runs 11 residues. Germline lookup yields CDR1 DFQATT and CDR2 SNEGSKA (reference sequence). Trimming removed 4 bases from V and 2 bases from J, with 6 bases in between. CDR3 residues: CSAKKTYEQYF. For the CDR3, the DNA is TGCAGTGCTAAGAAAACCTACGAGCAGTACTTC.

This chain joins TRBV7-9 and TRBJ1-3; TRBD1 agrees at 10 bases. Germline-derived CDR1 and CDR2 are SEHNR and FQNEAQ (reference sequence). The CDR3 extends over 19 amino acids. J was trimmed by 2 bases and V by 1 base; bases with no gene match: 11. The CDR3 loop reads CASSLGVFAGTGAGNTIYF. The CDR3 DNA sequence: TGTGCCAGCAGCTTAGGAGTATTTGCCGGGACAGGGGCTGGAAACACCATATATTTT.

This clone was found a few times. The chain joins TRBV7-2 to TRBJ2-6, with 8 nucleotides matching TRBD1. The CDR3 covers 19 residues. Germline assignment: CDR1 SGHTA and CDR2 FQGNSA. Germline trimming cut 7 bases from V and 2 bases from J; bases unmatched to any gene: 16. CDR3 nucleotide sequence: TGTGCCAGCACCCCGGACAGGGCCTCCTTAATAGCTGGGGCCAACGTCCTGACTTTC. Its translation: CASTPDRASLIAGANVLTF.